A single sample is the source of the 28 T cell receptor beta chains below, sequenced in a study of shared clonotypes between healthy human individuals. Here immunoSEQ multiplex PCR was the method, and the copy in TCRdb shows in-frame clones only, minus some. The table shows 2 million to 2.5 million clones, with over 85% occurring only once. The sequenced material came from naive CD4+ T cells from PBMCs. Subset given: CD45RA+ positively selected. Every receptor here comes from a man aged 18 to 29 in good health. Some clones in this sample may be carry-over from other donors' samples.

This chain connects TRBV28 to TRBJ1-5; D gene unclear. The V gene lost 5 bases and the J gene lost 0 bases, with 8 bases spanning the gap. The germline gives CDR1 MDHEN, CDR2 SYDVKM. The CDR3 has 14 residues. The chain's CDR3 is CASSAGLSNQPQHF. DNA of the CDR3: TGTGCCAGCAGTGCAGGCCTTAGCAATCAGCCCCAGCATTTT.

The CDR3 region has the DNA TGTGCCAGTAGTATGACTAGCGGGAGGGCTCACAATGAGCAGTTCTTC. This translates into CASSMTSGRAHNEQFF. The chain joins TRBV19 to TRBJ2-1; 14 bases match TRBD2. V shed 3 bases, J shed 5 bases, and the junction held 3 bases outside the gene matches. The CDR3 covers 16 residues. CDR1 is LNHDA, CDR2 SQIVND, per germline (reference sequence).

A single count supports this clone. The chain is built from TRBV6-1 and TRBJ2-1; D is perhaps TRBD2 (6 bases). CDR1 and CDR2 from the germline V gene are MNHNS and SASEGT. The V end lost 11 bases, the J end lost 4 bases, and 15 bases lay between the germline ends. CDR3 size: 13 residues. The CDR3 sequence: CAGGASWYNEQFF. The DNA of the CDR3 is TGTGCCGGCGGGGCTAGTTGGTACAATGAGCAGTTCTTC.

Only one count was recorded for this clone. The chain joins TRBV7-9 to TRBJ1-2, with D possibly TRBD1 on 5 matching bases. V was cut by 1 base and J by 1 base, with 10 bases left in between. CDR1 and CDR2 (germline): SEHNR, FQNEAQ (reference sequence). The CDR3 has 15 amino acids. The CDR3 spells CASSLGARVNYGYTF. The CDR3 nucleotides read TGTGCCAGCAGCTTAGGGGCCAGGGTTAACTATGGCTACACCTTC.

Concerning this clone: In the same sample, other DNA sequences code for this CDR3. The gene calls are TRBV9 and TRBJ2-7, with 11 bases lining up with TRBD2. Trimming cost V 0 bases and J 2 bases; bases outside gene matches: 7. The germline gives CDR1 SGDLS, CDR2 YYNGEE. The CDR3 has 17 amino acids. The CDR3 coding sequence is TGTGCCAGCAGCGTAGGGCTAGCGGGAGGAAGGGCCTACGAGCAGTACTTC. Amino acid sequence: CASSVGLAGGRAYEQYF. Using reference TRBV9 and TRBJ2-7 for the parts outside the CDR3, the full variable domain is DSGVTQTPKHLITATGQRVTLRCSPRSGDLSVYWYQQSLDQGLQFLIQYYNGEERAKGNILERFSAQQFPDLHSELNLSSLELGDSALYFCASSVGLAGGRAYEQYFGPGTRLTVT.

This clone was counted once. The V call is TRBV5-4, the J call TRBJ2-7; maybe TRBD2 (7 bases). Germline V gene data show CDR1 as SGHNT and CDR2 as YYREEE (reference sequence). The germline V and J ends were trimmed by 4 bases and 3 bases, with 17 bases remaining between them. This CDR3 contains 15 residues. CDR3 DNA: TGTGCCAGCAGCCCAAGCGGGGAAGGGGGCTACGAGCAGTACTTC. This gives the protein CASSPSGEGGYEQYF.

This clone was seen once. The CDR3 DNA reads TGTGCCAGCAAGGATACTCATACGCAGTATTTT. It translates to CASKDTHTQYF. V is TRBV2 and J is TRBJ2-3; D ambiguous. Germline V lookup: CDR1 SNHLY, CDR2 FYNNEI. Trimming shortened V by 7 bases and J by 7 bases, and 9 bases separated the two germline ends. The CDR3 has 11 residues.

The rearrangement uses TRBV7-9 and TRBJ2-7; 13 bases are shared with TRBD2. The CDR3 is 12 residues long. After removal of 11 bases from V and 5 bases from J, the junction contained 3 bases not matched to a gene. Germline CDR1 reads SEHNR; CDR2 reads FQNEAQ (reference sequence). The DNA of the CDR3 is TGTGCCTGTGGACTAGCGGGAGACGAGCAGTACTTC. Protein sequence: CACGLAGDEQYF.

The chain combines TRBV28 with TRBJ2-3; D ambiguous. Trimming took 7 bases from V and 0 from J, leaving 11 bases between them. The CDR3 has 14 residues. Germline CDR1 and CDR2: MDHEN and SYDVKM. In DNA form, the CDR3 reads TGTGCCAGCACGTTGTACGGGAGCACAGATACGCAGTATTTT. Amino acids: CASTLYGSTDTQYF.

The CDR3 here is CASSPRTREQYF. As DNA, the CDR3 is TGTGCCAGCAGCCCCCGAACAAGGGAGCAGTACTTC. The V gene is TRBV27, the J gene TRBJ2-7; D unclear. The CDR3 has 12 residues. Trimming shortened V by 6 bases and J by 7 bases, and 13 bases separated the two germline ends. The germline CDR1 and CDR2 sequences are MNHEY and SMNVEV (reference sequence).

The V gene is TRBV9, the J gene TRBJ1-1; no clear D gene. The CDR3 length is 14 residues. V lost 3 bases and J lost 1, with 10 bases in between. Germline-derived CDR1 and CDR2 are SGDLS and YYNGEE. The CDR3 reads CASSASLGNTEAFF. In nucleotides, the CDR3 is TGTGCCAGCAGCGCTTCCCTGGGGAACACTGAAGCTTTCTTT.

V and J are TRBV6-6 and TRBJ2-7; D possibly uses TRBD1 or TRBD2 (5 bases each). Per the germline V gene, CDR1 is MNHNY and CDR2 is SVGAGI (reference sequence). The CDR3 contains 11 residues. Between the trimmed V and J ends, which lost 5 bases and 10 bases, there was a span of 12 bases. The CDR3 is CASSPGRIQYF. The CDR3 nucleotides read TGTGCCAGCAGTCCGGGACGGATTCAGTACTTC.

CDR3: CATSRALAGLYEQYF. CDR3 bases: TGTGCCACCAGCAGAGCCCTAGCGGGTTTATACGAGCAGTACTTC. The chain joins TRBV15 to TRBJ2-7, with 8 positions matching TRBD2. The CDR3 is made up of 15 amino acids. Per germline, CDR1 LNHNV and CDR2 YYDKDF (reference sequence). V lost 1 base and J lost 4; bases outside the gene matches: 6. Filled out from reference TRBV15 and TRBJ2-7, the complete variable domain reads DAMVIQNPRYQVTQFGKPVTLSCSQTLNHNVMYWYQQKSSQAPKLLFHYYDKDFNNEADTPDNFQSRRPNTSFCFLDIRSPGLGDTAMYLCATSRALAGLYEQYFGPGTRLTVT.

V gene TRBV19 combines with J gene TRBJ1-5; no firm D call. Trimming shortened V by 2 bases and J by 2 bases, and 10 bases separated the two germline ends. The V gene's germline CDR1 is LNHDA and CDR2 SQIVND (reference sequence). The CDR3 is made up of 15 amino acids. The DNA of the CDR3 is TGTGCCAGTAGTATATCCGGGCCGCGCAATCAGCCCCAGCATTTT. It specifies CASSISGPRNQPQHF.

The chain employs TRBV5-1 and TRBJ1-1; D is perhaps TRBD1 (5 bases). The V end was cut by 0 bases, the J end by 5 bases, with 14 bases between. The CDR3 covers 15 residues. The germline CDR1 and CDR2 sequences are SGHRS and YFSETQ. CDR3 bases: TGCGCCAGCAGCTTGGCCGGGACGTCCCGAACTGAAGCTTTCTTT. Its protein product is CASSLAGTSRTEAFF.

As DNA, the CDR3 is TGTGCCAGCATGATTAAGGGAATCGCTGACCAAAACATTCAGTACTTC. It specifies CASMIKGIADQNIQYF. The rearrangement uses TRBV21-1 and TRBJ2-4. TRBV21-1 counts as a pseudogene. CDR3 length equals 16 residues.

The V gene is TRBV5-1, the J gene TRBJ2-1; 11 nucleotides agree with TRBD2. This CDR3 comprises 13 residues. CDR1 and CDR2 from the germline V gene are SGHRS and YFSETQ. J was trimmed by 10 bases and V by 8 bases; bases with no gene match: 8. In DNA form, the CDR3 reads TGCGCCAGTGGGACTAGCGGATGGGTAGAGCAGTTCTTC. It is translated as CASGTSGWVEQFF.

The chain joins TRBV4-1 to TRBJ1-2; D not certain. V was shortened by 1 base and J by 8 bases, with 26 bases between the two germline ends. In germline, CDR1 is MGHRA, CDR2 YSYEKL. The CDR3 spans 18 residues. The CDR3 DNA follows: TGCGCCAGCAGCCAAGGTCCTCTGTGGGATTGGAGATCGGGGGGCTACACCTTC. As protein: CASSQGPLWDWRSGGYTF.

On this clone: The identical CDR3 is also encoded by other nucleotide sequences in the sample. The genes are TRBV29-1 and TRBJ1-4; D is perhaps TRBD1 (6 bases). Germline CDR1 is SQVTM and CDR2 is ANQGSEA. The CDR3 runs to 12 residues. Trimming took 6 bases from V and 5 from J, leaving 10 bases between them. DNA for the CDR3: TGCAGCGTCGGAAGGGGGAATGAAAAACTGTTTTTT. Translation: CSVGRGNEKLFF.

The chain couples TRBV19 to TRBJ1-5; the match to TRBD1 covers 8 bases. This CDR3 is built from 17 residues. The germline gives CDR1 LNHDA, CDR2 SQIVND (reference sequence). With 0 bases clipped from V and 3 bases from J, the junction kept 7 bases outside the gene matches. Here the CDR3 DNA reads TGTGCCAGTAGTATAGATCCCACAGGGGGTTACAATCAGCCCCAGCATTTT. Translated, it gives CASSIDPTGGYNQPQHF. The full variable domain, in which reference TRBV19 and TRBJ1-5 provide the parts outside the CDR3, is DGGITQSPKYLFRKEGQNVTLSCEQNLNHDAMYWYRQDPGQGLRLIYYSQIVNDFQKGDIAEGYSVSREKKESFPLTVTSAQKNPTAFYLCASSIDPTGGYNQPQHFGDGTRLSIL.

This chain joins TRBV19 and TRBJ1-1; the match to TRBD1 covers 7 bases. Germline V gene data show CDR1 as LNHDA and CDR2 as SQIVND (reference sequence). J was trimmed by 1 base and V by 2 bases; bases with no gene match: 1. The CDR3 consists of 14 residues. The CDR3 sequence: CASSITGENTEAFF. CDR3 in DNA: TGTGCCAGTAGTATAACAGGGGAGAACACTGAAGCTTTCTTT.

This clone was observed a single time. V usage is TRBV5-6 and J usage is TRBJ1-2; possibly TRBD1 for D (5 bases). In germline, CDR1 is SGHDT, CDR2 YYEEEE. The CDR3 has 15 amino acids. Trimming stripped 4 bases from V and 5 bases from J, with 18 bases between. The CDR3 sequence: CASSEGLMWAYGYTF. CDR3 in DNA: TGTGCCAGCAGCGAGGGACTAATGTGGGCTTATGGCTACACCTTC.

This chain joins TRBV5-4 and TRBJ2-7; 8 bases agree with TRBD2. The CDR3 covers 15 residues. Trimming cost V 3 bases and J 2 bases; bases outside gene matches: 7. Germline CDR1 reads SGHNT; CDR2 reads YYREEE (reference sequence). The CDR3: CASSSGGTPTYEQYF. The CDR3, as DNA: TGTGCCAGCAGCTCGGGGGGGACACCCACCTACGAGCAGTACTTC.

This clone was detected once. The J gene is TRBJ2-7, the V gene TRBV28; 10 nucleotides line up with TRBD1. The CDR3 spans 15 residues. CDR1 and CDR2 from the germline V gene are MDHEN and SYDVKM. V lost 2 bases to trimming and J lost 7 bases; unmatched junction nucleotides: 8. CDR3 amino acids: CASSLDPGQGWEQYF. The CDR3 bases are TGTGCCAGCAGTTTAGATCCGGGACAGGGGTGGGAGCAGTACTTC.

The CDR3 is CASSLGIGLAGSLAKNIQYF. The DNA of the CDR3 is TGTGCCAGCAGCTTAGGTATAGGACTAGCGGGATCTTTGGCCAAAAACATTCAGTACTTC. The genes are TRBV7-8 and TRBJ2-4; TRBD2 agrees at 12 bases. The CDR3 has 20 amino acids. Germline CDR1 SGHVS, CDR2 FQNEAQ. The trim removed 1 base at V and 1 base at J, leaving 11 bases unmatched.

V gene TRBV11-2 combines with J gene TRBJ1-1; possible D gene TRBD1, 5 bases. Deletions cut 5 bases from V and 6 bases from J, with 13 bases between. This CDR3 has 13 residues. In germline, CDR1 is SGHAT, CDR2 FQNNGV. The CDR3 protein is CASSNQGRSEAFF. DNA for the CDR3: TGTGCCAGCAGCAACCAGGGACGATCTGAAGCTTTCTTT.

The rearrangement joins TRBV7-2 to TRBJ2-3; TRBD2 might be the D (7 bases). Trimming cost V 10 bases and J 1 base, with 18 bases left between them. Germline loops: CDR1 SGHTA, CDR2 FQGNSA. The CDR3 spans 15 residues. The CDR3, as DNA: TGTGCCATAACTTCGGGGGGCGCCGGCACAGATACGCAGTATTTT. Protein: CAITSGGAGTDTQYF.

DNA of the CDR3: TGTGCCAGCAAAGGGACCCTTTTGGGCAATCAGCCCCAGCATTTT. This codes for CASKGTLLGNQPQHF. This chain joins TRBV6-5 and TRBJ1-5, with TRBD1 as a possible D gene (5 bases). The CDR3 is made up of 15 amino acids. The germline CDR1 and CDR2 sequences are MNHEY and SVGAGI. Trimming took off 7 bases at V and 2 bases at J, with 15 bases between the two ends.